Listed below are T cell receptor beta chains from one sample, sequenced in a study of cytomegalovirus exposure and HLA in healthy donors. Method: immunoSEQ multiplex PCR; TCRdb's copy keeps in-frame clones and lacks some. The sample shows around 100,000 clones, around 61% of them seen only once. Input material: PBMCs. Every receptor here comes from a woman aged 45 to 65 in good health and CMV-seronegative. Each CDR3 is given with its conserved first and last residue. Fields, in order: CDR3 length, clone size, D gene, V gene, J gene, CDR3 protein. The D gene is left open where the match is weak. Size values are once, few and many counts, or a class for expanded clones, and some rows have none.

16,once,TRBD1,TRBV7-9,TRBJ2-7,CASSPTRGTGRYEQYF
16,NA,NA,TRBV11-2,TRBJ2-7,CASSLSGTLSSYEQYF
16,once,TRBD2,TRBV19,TRBJ2-1,CASTPPGAGLYNEQFF
14,few,NA,TRBV5-1,TRBJ2-7,CASSPRTDSYEQYF
14,NA,NA,TRBV7-2,TRBJ2-7,CASSHRTEKYEQYF
18,NA,TRBD1,TRBV4-1,TRBJ2-3,CASSQVIGGPLDTDTQYF
13,NA,TRBD1,TRBV18,TRBJ1-5,CASSGTGDQPQHF
18,NA,TRBD1,TRBV7-2,TRBJ1-2,CASSLERTGVKLLYGYTF
14,few,NA,TRBV7-9,TRBJ1-1,CASSYGGAGTEAFF
14,once,NA,TRBV27,TRBJ2-3,CASSFAGSFYTQYF
14,NA,NA,TRBV7-9,TRBJ2-1,CASSSWDKYNEQFF
18,few,NA,TRBV4-2,TRBJ2-1,CASSQGSLASLNPNEQFF
14,few,TRBD1,TRBV18,TRBJ1-2,CASSPGTEGYGYTF
14,NA,NA,TRBV6-6,TRBJ1-4,CASSYSGQNEKLFF
16,NA,NA,TRBV4-1,TRBJ1-4,CASSQASQGGNEKLFF
14,few,NA,TRBV11-3,TRBJ2-3,CASNPGGRTDTQYF
21,NA,TRBD2,TRBV14,TRBJ2-6,CASSRIPGLAGVPSGANVLTF
12,once,NA,TRBV4-2,TRBJ2-1,CASARGQGEQFF
15,NA,TRBD1,TRBV6-5,TRBJ2-5,CASSARQGVAETQYF
15,NA,TRBD1,TRBV19,TRBJ1-2,CASNPRTGVEYGYTF
13,NA,TRBD1,TRBV7-9,TRBJ1-5,CASSQTGPQPQHF
14,few,NA,TRBV5-1,TRBJ2-7,CASSLGTVDYEQYF
14,NA,TRBD1,TRBV19,TRBJ1-1,CASTAGGGWTEAFF
14,NA,NA,TRBV2,TRBJ2-1,CASSRTGPGNEQFF
13,NA,TRBD1,TRBV5-1,TRBJ2-5,CASSLTGAETQYF
20,NA,NA,TRBV5-1,TRBJ1-2,CASSPHSEKLYGIFNYGYTF
14,NA,NA,TRBV5-1,TRBJ2-5,CASSPRTRGGTQYF
15,NA,NA,TRBV19,TRBJ2-5,CASSSGQIFQETQYF
12,NA,NA,TRBV9,TRBJ2-3,CASSGLVDTQYF
12,few,NA,TRBV19,TRBJ1-2,CASMARNYGYTF
14,NA,TRBD1,TRBV9,TRBJ1-2,CASSSGTGRYGYTF
17,NA,TRBD2,TRBV4-3,TRBJ2-1,CASSPGPSGSSYNEQFF
14,NA,NA,TRBV9,TRBJ1-2,CASSAGDSNYGYTF
19,NA,TRBD2,TRBV5-1,TRBJ2-2,CASSSTLLAGGTNTGELFF
16,once,NA,TRBV5-1,TRBJ2-1,CASSLADSGSYNEQFF
14,NA,TRBD2,TRBV7-2,TRBJ2-7,CASSILAGGYEQYF
15,NA,NA,TRBV28,TRBJ2-7,CASSSTGTLTYEQYF
19,NA,NA,TRBV7-8,TRBJ1-3,CASRDDLGQAMLSGNTIYF
13,few,NA,TRBV28,TRBJ2-7,CASSFPGTLEQYF
15,NA,NA,TRBV7-2,TRBJ2-5,CASSYFGEAQETQYF
19,NA,TRBD2,TRBV18,TRBJ2-1,CASSPPETSGRGSHYEQFF
15,NA,TRBD2,TRBV28,TRBJ2-5,CASSPSGRAVETQYF